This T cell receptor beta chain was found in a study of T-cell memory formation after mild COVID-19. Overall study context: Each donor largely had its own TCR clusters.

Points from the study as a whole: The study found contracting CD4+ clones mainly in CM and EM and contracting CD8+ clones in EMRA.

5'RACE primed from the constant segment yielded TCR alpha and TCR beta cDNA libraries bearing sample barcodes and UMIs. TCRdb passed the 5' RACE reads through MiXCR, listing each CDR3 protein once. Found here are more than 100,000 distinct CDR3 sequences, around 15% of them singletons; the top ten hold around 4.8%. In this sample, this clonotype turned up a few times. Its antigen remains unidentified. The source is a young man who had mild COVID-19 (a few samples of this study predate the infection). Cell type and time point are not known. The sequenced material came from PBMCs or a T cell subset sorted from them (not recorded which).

This CDR3 is CASSYNSGTDTQYF. In DNA, the CDR3 is TGCGCCAGCAGCTACAATAGCGGCACAGATACGCAGTATTTT. This chain links TRBV4-3 with TRBJ2-3, with a tentative D call TRBD2 (5 bases). The CDR3 extends over 14 amino acids. Germline assignment: CDR1 LGHNA and CDR2 YSLEER. Deletions cut 5 bases from V and 1 base from J, with 10 bases between.